This T cell receptor beta chain was captured in a study of T cells in Graves' hyperthyroidism and ophthalmopathy. The TCR beta CDR3 regions underwent amplification using RNA transcripts as the source. When the TCR CDR3 underwent first-round RT-PCR, the HTBI primer set was used. TCRdb called the multiplex PCR reads again in MiXCR, with one record for every CDR3 protein. The sample records some 530,000 distinct CDR3 sequences, approximately 23% being singletons. Exclusions: uncontrolled infection, other autoimmune disease, pregnancy, lactation. Diagnostic assessment was based on clinical symptoms, serum thyroxine and TRAb, thyroid ultrasound and orbital computed tomography. Fresh peripheral blood, 10 ml, yielded the PBMCs. This clonotype showed up just a few times. From germline, CDR1 is MNHNS and CDR2 SASEGT. The CDR3 covers 17 residues. V shed 7 bases, J shed 3 bases, and the junction held 8 bases outside the gene matches.

What was sequenced was blood. This sequence joins TRBV6-1 and TRBJ2-2; 13 nucleotides agree with TRBD2. The clonotype originates from a woman in her seventies with Graves' ophthalmopathy. The CDR3 sequence: CASIGGTSGTYTGELFF. The CDR3 bases are TGTGCCAGCATCGGGGGGACTAGCGGGACTTACACCGGGGAGCTGTTTTTT.